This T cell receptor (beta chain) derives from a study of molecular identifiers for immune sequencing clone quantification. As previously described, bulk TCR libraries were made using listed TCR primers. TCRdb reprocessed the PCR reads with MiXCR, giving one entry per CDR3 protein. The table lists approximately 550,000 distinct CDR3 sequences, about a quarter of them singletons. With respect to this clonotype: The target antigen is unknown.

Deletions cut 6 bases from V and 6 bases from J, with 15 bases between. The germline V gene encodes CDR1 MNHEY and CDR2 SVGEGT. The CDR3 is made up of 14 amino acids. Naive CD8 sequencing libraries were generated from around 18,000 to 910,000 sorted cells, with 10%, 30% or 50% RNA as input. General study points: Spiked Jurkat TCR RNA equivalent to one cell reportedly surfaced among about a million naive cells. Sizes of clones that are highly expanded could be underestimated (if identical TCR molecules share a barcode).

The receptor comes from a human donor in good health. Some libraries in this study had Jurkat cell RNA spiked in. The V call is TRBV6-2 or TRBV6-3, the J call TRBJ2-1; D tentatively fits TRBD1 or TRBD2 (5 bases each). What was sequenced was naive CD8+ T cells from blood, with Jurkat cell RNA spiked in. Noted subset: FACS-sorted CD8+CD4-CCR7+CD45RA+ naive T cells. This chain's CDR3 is CASRTGTAFNEQFF. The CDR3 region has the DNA TGTGCCAGCAGAACCGGGACCGCCTTCAATGAGCAGTTCTTC.